Listed below are T cell receptor beta chains from one sample, sequenced in a study of response to subunit inactivated influenza vaccine. TCRdb passed the RT-PCR reads through MiXCR, listing each CDR3 protein once. The data contain hundreds of thousands of distinct CDR3 sequences, 14% of them singletons. The sequencing used PBMCs from blood, collected roughly 15 days before vaccination. All receptors come from a man aged 45-65 years who received an inactivated influenza vaccine. Both conserved end residues are part of each CDR3. D genes are given only for firm matches. Size values are once, few and many counts, or a class for expanded clones, and some rows have none.

V,size,J,D,CDR3,DNA
TRBV9,few,TRBJ2-2,TRBD1,CASSASGQSGVELFF,TGTGCCAGCAGCGCCTCGGGACAGTCAGGCGTGGAGCTGTTTTTT
TRBV4-2,few,TRBJ2-7,NA,CASSQAMGQDEQYF,TGTGCCAGCAGCCAGGCCATGGGACAAGACGAGCAGTACTTC
TRBV5-1,NA,TRBJ2-3,TRBD2,CASSLSSGGTSTDTQYF,TGCGCCAGCAGCTTGTCTAGCGGGGGGACTAGCACAGATACGCAGTATTTT
TRBV20-1,NA,TRBJ2-7,NA,CSAAGLSYEQYF,TGCAGTGCGGCGGGCCTCTCCTACGAGCAGTACTTC
TRBV6-6,few,TRBJ1-1,NA,CASSPPSPTEAFF,TGTGCCAGCAGTCCTCCTTCTCCCACTGAAGCTTTCTTT
TRBV29-1,NA,TRBJ1-2,TRBD1,CSVAGTGNDYGYTF,TGCAGCGTTGCCGGGACAGGGAATGACTATGGCTACACCTTC
TRBV5-1,many,TRBJ2-5,NA,CASSLGQRETQYF,TGCGCCAGCAGCTTGGGACAGAGAGAGACCCAGTACTTC
TRBV7-2,few,TRBJ2-7,TRBD2,CASSAPRAGEDEQYF,TGTGCCAGCAGCGCCCCAAGGGCGGGAGAGGACGAGCAGTACTTC
TRBV5-1,few,TRBJ2-3,NA,CASSLGQPYATDTQYF,TGCGCCAGCAGCTTGGGACAACCGTACGCCACAGATACGCAGTATTTT
TRBV5-1,few,TRBJ1-1,TRBD1,CASSLTGTGRRTEAFF,TGCGCCAGCAGCTTGACCGGGACAGGGCGGCGAACTGAAGCTTTCTTT
TRBV18,few,TRBJ2-7,NA,CASSSRGTPGYF,TGTGCCAGCTCGTCTCGTGGGACCCCGGGTTACTTC
TRBV27,few,TRBJ2-3,TRBD2,CASSLSTSGGGTQYF,TGTGCCAGCAGTTTATCTACTAGCGGGGGGGGTACGCAGTATTTT
TRBV6-5,once,TRBJ2-1,TRBD1,CASSYRDRVSSEQFF,TGTGCCAGCAGTTACCGGGACAGGGTTTCTAGTGAGCAGTTCTTC
TRBV9,few,TRBJ2-5,TRBD2,CASSVSWEGLETQYF,TGTGCCAGCAGCGTATCTTGGGAGGGCCTAGAGACCCAGTACTTC
TRBV27,NA,TRBJ2-7,TRBD2,CASSPRTSEPYEQYF,TGTGCCAGCAGTCCCCGGACTAGCGAACCCTACGAGCAGTACTTC